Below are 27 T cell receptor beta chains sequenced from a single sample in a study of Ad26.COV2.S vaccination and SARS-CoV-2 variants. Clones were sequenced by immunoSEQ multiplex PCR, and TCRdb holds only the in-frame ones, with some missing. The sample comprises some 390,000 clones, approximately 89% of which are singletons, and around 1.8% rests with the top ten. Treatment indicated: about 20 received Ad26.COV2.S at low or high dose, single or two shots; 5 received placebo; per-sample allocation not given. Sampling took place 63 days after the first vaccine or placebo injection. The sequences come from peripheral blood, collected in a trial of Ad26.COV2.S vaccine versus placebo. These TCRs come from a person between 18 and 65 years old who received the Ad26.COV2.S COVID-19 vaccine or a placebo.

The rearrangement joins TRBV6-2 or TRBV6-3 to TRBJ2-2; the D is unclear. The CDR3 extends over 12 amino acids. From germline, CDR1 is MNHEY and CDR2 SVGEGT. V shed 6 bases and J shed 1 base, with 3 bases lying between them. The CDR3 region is CASSENTGELFF. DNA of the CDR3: TGTGCCAGCAGCGAGAACACCGGGGAGCTGTTTTTT.

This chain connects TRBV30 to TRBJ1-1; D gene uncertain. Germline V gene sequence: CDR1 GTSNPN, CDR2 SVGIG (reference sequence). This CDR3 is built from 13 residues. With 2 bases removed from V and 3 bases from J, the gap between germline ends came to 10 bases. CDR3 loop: CAWSFRRDTEAFF. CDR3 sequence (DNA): TGTGCCTGGAGTTTTAGGCGGGACACTGAAGCTTTCTTT. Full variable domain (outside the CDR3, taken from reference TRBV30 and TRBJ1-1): SQTIHQWPATLVQPVGSPLSLECTVEGTSNPNLYWYRQAAGRGLQLLFYSVGIGQISSEVPQNLSASRPQDRQFILSSKKLLLSDSGFYLCAWSFRRDTEAFFGQGTRLTVV.

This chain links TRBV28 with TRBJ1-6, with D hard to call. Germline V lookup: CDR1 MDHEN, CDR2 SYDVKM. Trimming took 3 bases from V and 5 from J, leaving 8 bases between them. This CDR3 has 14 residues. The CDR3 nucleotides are TGTGCCAGCAGTTTCCCTCCCAATAATTCACCCCTCCACTTT. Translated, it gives CASSFPPNNSPLHF.

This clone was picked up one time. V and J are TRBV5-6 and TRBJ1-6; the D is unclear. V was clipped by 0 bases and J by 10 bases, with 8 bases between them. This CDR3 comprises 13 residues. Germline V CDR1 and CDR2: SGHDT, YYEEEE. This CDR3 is CASSLDRSSPLHF. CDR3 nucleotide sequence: TGTGCCAGCAGCTTGGATCGGAGCTCACCCCTCCACTTT.

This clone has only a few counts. CDR3 nucleotide sequence: TGTGCCAGCAGCCAAAACCCATCCGGCTCCTATAATTCACCCCTCCACTTT. Its protein product is CASSQNPSGSYNSPLHF. V and J are TRBV3-1 (or the pseudogene TRBV3-2) and TRBJ1-6; D unresolved. The CDR3 is 17 amino acids. Trimming cost V 2 bases and J 0 bases, with 11 bases left between them. Germline V gene data show CDR1 as LGHDT and CDR2 as YNNKEL (reference sequence).

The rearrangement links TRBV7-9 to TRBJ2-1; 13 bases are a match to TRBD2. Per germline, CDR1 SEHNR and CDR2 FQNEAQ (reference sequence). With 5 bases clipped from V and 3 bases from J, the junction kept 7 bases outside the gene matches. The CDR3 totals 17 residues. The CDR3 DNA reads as TGTGCCAGCAGCGCCACTAGCGGGAGGGCTGGCTACAATGAGCAGTTCTTC. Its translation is CASSATSGRAGYNEQFF.

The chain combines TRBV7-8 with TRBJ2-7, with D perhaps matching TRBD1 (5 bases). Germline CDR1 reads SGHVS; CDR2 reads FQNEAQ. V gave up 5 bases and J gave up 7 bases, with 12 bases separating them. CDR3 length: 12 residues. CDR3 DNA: TGTGCCAGCAGCCTAGTTAAGGGGGAGCAGTACTTC. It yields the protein CASSLVKGEQYF.

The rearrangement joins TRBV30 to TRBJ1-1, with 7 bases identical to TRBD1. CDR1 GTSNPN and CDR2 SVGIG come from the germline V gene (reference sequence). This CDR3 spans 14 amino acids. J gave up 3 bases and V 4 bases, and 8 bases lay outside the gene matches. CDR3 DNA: TGTGCCTGGACAGGGACAGATAGTGACACTGAAGCTTTCTTT. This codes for CAWTGTDSDTEAFF.

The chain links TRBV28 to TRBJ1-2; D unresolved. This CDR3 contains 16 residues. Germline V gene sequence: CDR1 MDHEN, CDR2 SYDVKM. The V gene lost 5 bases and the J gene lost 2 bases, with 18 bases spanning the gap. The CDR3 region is CASSQLLLAYNYGYTF. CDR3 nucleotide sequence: TGTGCCAGCAGTCAACTATTACTGGCTTACAACTATGGCTACACCTTC.

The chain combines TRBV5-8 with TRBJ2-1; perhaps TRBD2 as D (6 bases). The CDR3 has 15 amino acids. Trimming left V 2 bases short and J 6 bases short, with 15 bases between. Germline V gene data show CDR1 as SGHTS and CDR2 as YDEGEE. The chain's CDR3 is CASSFRLVIPNEQFF. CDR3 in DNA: TGTGCCAGCAGCTTTCGACTAGTTATTCCCAATGAGCAGTTCTTC. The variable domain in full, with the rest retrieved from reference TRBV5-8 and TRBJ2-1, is EAGVTQSPTHLIKTRGQQATLRCSPISGHTSVYWYQQALGLGLQFLLWYDEGEERNRGNFPPRFSGRQFPNYSSELNVNALELEDSALYLCASSFRLVIPNEQFFGPGTRLTVL.

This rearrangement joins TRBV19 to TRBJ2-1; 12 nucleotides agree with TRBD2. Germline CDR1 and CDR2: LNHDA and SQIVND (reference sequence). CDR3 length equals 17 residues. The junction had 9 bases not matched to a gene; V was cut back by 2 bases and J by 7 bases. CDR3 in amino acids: CASSIRASGRVGNEQFF. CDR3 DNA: TGTGCCAGTAGTATAAGGGCTAGCGGGAGGGTCGGTAATGAGCAGTTCTTC.

This CDR3 is CASSSLAGEETQYF. The CDR3 DNA is TGTGCCAGTAGTAGCCTAGCGGGAGAAGAGACCCAGTACTTC. V gene TRBV19 combines with J gene TRBJ2-5; 10 positions agree with TRBD2. V was clipped by 4 bases and J by 3 bases; unmatched bases: 2. The CDR3 contains 14 residues. Per the germline V gene, CDR1 is LNHDA and CDR2 is SQIVND (reference sequence).

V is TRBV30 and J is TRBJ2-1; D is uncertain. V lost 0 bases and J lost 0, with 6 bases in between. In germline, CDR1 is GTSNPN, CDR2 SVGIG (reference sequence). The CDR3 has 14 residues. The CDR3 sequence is CAWSVDSSYNEQFF. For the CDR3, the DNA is TGTGCCTGGAGTGTTGATAGCTCCTACAATGAGCAGTTCTTC.

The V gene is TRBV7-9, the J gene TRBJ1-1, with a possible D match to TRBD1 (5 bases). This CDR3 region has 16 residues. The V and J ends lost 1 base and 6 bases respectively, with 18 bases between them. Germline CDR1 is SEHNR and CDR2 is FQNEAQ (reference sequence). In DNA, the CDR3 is TGTGCCAGCAGCTTAGGAGTCCGGGGCCTAGGGGCTGAAGCTTTCTTT. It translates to CASSLGVRGLGAEAFF. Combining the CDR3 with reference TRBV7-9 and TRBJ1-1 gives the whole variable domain DTGVSQNPRHKITKRGQNVTFRCDPISEHNRLYWYRQTLGQGPEFLTYFQNEAQLEKSRLLSDRFSAERPKGSFSTLEIQRTEQGDSAMYLCASSLGVRGLGAEAFFGQGTRLTVV.

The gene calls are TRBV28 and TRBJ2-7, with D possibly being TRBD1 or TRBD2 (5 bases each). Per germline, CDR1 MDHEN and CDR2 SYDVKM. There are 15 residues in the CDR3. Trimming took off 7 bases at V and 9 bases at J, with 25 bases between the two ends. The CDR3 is CASNLSGPKSGTQYF. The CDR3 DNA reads TGTGCCAGCAATCTTAGTGGCCCAAAATCCGGGACGCAGTACTTC.

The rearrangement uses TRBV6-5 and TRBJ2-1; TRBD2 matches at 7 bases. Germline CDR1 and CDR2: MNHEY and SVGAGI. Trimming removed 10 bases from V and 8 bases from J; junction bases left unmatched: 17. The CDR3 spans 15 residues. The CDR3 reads CATRRTSGLGYEQFF. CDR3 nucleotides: TGTGCCACCAGAAGGACTAGTGGATTGGGGTATGAGCAGTTCTTC.

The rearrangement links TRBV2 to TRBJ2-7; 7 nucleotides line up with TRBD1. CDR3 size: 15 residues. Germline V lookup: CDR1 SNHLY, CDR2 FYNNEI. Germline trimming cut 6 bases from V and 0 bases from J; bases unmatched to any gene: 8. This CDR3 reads CASSETGYSSYEQYF. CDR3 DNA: TGTGCCAGCAGCGAGACAGGGTACAGCTCCTACGAGCAGTACTTC.

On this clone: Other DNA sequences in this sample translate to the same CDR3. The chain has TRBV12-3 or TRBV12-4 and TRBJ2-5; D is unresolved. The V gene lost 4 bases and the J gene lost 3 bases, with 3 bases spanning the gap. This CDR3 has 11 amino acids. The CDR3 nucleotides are TGTGCCAGCAGTTCGGAAGAGACCCAGTACTTC. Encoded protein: CASSSEETQYF.

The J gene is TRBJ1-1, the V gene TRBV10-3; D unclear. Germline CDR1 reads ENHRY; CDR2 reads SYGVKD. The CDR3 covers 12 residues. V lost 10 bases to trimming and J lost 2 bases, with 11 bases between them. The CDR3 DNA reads TGTGCCACCGCGGACGGTAACACTGAAGCTTTCTTT. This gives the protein CATADGNTEAFF.

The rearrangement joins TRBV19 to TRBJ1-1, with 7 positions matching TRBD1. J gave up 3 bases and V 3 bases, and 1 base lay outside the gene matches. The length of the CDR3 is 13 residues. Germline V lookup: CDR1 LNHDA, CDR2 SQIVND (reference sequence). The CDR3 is CASSITGDTEAFF. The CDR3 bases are TGTGCCAGTAGTATCACAGGGGACACTGAAGCTTTCTTT.

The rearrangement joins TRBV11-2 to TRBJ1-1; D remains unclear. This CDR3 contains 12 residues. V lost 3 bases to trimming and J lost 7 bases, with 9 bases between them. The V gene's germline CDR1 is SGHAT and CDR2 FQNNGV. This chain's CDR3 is CASSFESFEAFF. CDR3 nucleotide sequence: TGTGCCAGCAGCTTCGAGTCGTTTGAAGCTTTCTTT.

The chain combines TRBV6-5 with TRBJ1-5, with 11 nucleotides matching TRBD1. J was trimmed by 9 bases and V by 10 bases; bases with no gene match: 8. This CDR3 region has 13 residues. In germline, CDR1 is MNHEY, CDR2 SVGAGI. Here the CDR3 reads CATSGTGGRPQHF. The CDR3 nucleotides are TGTGCCACCTCCGGGACAGGGGGTAGGCCCCAGCATTTT.

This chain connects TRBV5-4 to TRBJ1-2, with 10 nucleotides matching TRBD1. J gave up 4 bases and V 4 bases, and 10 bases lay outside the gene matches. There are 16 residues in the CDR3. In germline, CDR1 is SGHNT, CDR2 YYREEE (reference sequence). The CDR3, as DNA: TGTGCCAGCAGCCCGGGACAGGGGCGCCGGGTCTATGGCTACACCTTC. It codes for CASSPGQGRRVYGYTF.

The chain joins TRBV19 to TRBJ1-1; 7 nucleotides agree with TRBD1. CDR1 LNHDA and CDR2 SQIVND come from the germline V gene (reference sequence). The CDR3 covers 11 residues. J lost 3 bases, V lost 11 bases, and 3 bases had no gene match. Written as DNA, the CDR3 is TGTGCCTCGAGGGGGCACACTGAAGCTTTCTTT. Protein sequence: CASRGHTEAFF.

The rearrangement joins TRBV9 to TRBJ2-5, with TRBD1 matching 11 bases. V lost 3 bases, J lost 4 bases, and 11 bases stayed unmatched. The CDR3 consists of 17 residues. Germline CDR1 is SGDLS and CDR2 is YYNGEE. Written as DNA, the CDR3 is TGTGCCAGCAGCGAAGGACAGGGGGCGCGTGTATCAGAGACCCAGTACTTC. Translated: CASSEGQGARVSETQYF.

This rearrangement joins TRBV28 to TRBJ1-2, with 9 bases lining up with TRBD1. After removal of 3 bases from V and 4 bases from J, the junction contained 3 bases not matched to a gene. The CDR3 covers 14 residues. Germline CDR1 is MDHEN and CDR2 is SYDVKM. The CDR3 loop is CASSLPGQGYGYTF. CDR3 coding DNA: TGTGCCAGCAGTTTGCCGGGACAGGGCTATGGCTACACCTTC.

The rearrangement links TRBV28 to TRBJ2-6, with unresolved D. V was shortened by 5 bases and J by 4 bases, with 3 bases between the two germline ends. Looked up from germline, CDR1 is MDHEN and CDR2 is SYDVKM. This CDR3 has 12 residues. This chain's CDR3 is CASSPGANVLTF. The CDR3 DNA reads TGTGCCAGCAGTCCGGGGGCCAACGTCCTGACTTTC.